Below are 7 T cell receptor beta chains sequenced from a single sample in a study of blood T cell repertoires in COVID-19 (TCRdb year 2020). Preparation of the library involved the immunoSEQ multiplex PCR assay. The source is immuneACCESS, and TCRdb retained only in-frame sequences with V and J called. Part of the clones is not carried over; for the studies checked, unresolved V genes explain less than half of this, and the remainder is unexplained. For this sample the table gives some 250,000 clones, of which roughly 91% were detected only once. The ten largest clones take up approximately 9.5% of the sample. The sample comprised PBMCs or T cells enriched from blood (not recorded which). The receptors shown here come from a man between 40 and 49 years old who had recovered from COVID-19.

This clone was seen only once. The chain combines TRBV30 with TRBJ1-1; D gene unclear. Per germline, CDR1 GTSNPN and CDR2 SVGIG (reference sequence). The CDR3 covers 11 residues. V shed 3 bases and J shed 8 bases, with 10 bases lying between them. CDR3 in DNA: TGTGCCTGGAGACCGAGCCGAGAAGCTTTCTTT. This sequence encodes CAWRPSREAFF. The full variable domain, its missing parts supplied by reference TRBV30 and TRBJ1-1, is SQTIHQWPATLVQPVGSPLSLECTVEGTSNPNLYWYRQAAGRGLQLLFYSVGIGQISSEVPQNLSASRPQDRQFILSSKKLLLSDSGFYLCAWRPSREAFFGQGTRLTVV.

This chain joins TRBV10-2 and TRBJ1-5; D possibly corresponds to TRBD1 (6 bases). Germline assignment: CDR1 WSHSY and CDR2 SAAADI. Trimming took 6 bases from V and 2 from J, leaving 20 bases between them. This CDR3 is 17 amino acids long. The CDR3 region has the DNA TGCGCCAGCAGGGTAACAGGGATCGGCTTCGGCAATCAGCCCCAGCATTTT. Its protein is CASRVTGIGFGNQPQHF.

This clone occurred a few times. The chain has TRBV11-3 and TRBJ2-1, with no clear D. CDR1 and CDR2 from the germline V gene are SGHNT and YENEEA. V lost 1 base to trimming and J lost 5 bases, with 15 bases between them. There are 16 residues in the CDR3. CDR3 DNA sequence: TGTGCCAGCAGCTTAGTGCTTGGGCAGTTCAACAATGAGCAGTTCTTC. Protein: CASSLVLGQFNNEQFF.

The chain links TRBV7-2 to TRBJ2-1, with 9 bases aligning to TRBD2. V shed 8 bases and J 4 bases; nucleotides not matched to a gene: 9. In germline, CDR1 is SGHTA, CDR2 FQGNSA. CDR3 length equals 15 residues. DNA of the CDR3: TGTGCCAGCTCGCGGGAGGGGGGGAGATACAATGAGCAGTTCTTC. Protein product: CASSREGGRYNEQFF.

The chain has TRBV14 and TRBJ1-3; D call uncertain. The CDR3 is 15 amino acids. Germline lookup yields CDR1 SGHDN and CDR2 FVKESK. V was trimmed by 0 bases and J by 4 bases, leaving 10 bases between them. The CDR3 DNA sequence: TGTGCCAGCAGCCAAGAGAGAATGGGCGGAAACACCATATATTTT. Translated: CASSQERMGGNTIYF.

The chain couples TRBV29-1 to TRBJ2-1; D is unclear. CDR3 length: 13 amino acids. Germline V gene data show CDR1 as SQVTM and CDR2 as ANQGSEA. Trimming stripped 4 bases from V and 0 bases from J, with 7 bases between. CDR3 in DNA: TGCAGCGTTGGGCGGAGCTCCTACAATGAGCAGTTCTTC. Residues: CSVGRSSYNEQFF.

This clone was counted a single time. The chain is built from TRBV5-1 and TRBJ2-1; 11 bases fit TRBD2. V shed 4 bases, J shed 2 bases, and the junction held 5 bases outside the gene matches. The CDR3 is made up of 16 amino acids. Germline loops: CDR1 SGHRS, CDR2 YFSETQ. CDR3 loop: CASSPGTSGAYNEQFF. CDR3 coding DNA: TGCGCCAGCAGCCCCGGGACTAGCGGAGCCTACAATGAGCAGTTCTTC.